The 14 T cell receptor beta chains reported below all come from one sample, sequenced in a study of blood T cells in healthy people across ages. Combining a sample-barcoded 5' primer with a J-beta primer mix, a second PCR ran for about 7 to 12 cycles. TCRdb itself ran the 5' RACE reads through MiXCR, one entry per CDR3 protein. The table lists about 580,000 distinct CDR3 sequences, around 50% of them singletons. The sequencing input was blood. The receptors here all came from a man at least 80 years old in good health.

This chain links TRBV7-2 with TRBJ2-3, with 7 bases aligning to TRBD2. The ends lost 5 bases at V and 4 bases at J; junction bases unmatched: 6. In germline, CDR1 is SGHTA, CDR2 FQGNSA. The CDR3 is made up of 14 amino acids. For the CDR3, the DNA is TGTGCCAGCAGCCAGAGGACTAGTCCAGATACGCAGTATTTT. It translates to CASSQRTSPDTQYF.

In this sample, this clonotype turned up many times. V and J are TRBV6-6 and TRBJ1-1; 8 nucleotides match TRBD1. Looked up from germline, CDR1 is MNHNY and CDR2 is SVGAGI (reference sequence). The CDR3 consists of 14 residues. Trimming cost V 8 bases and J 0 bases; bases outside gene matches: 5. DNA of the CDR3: TGTGCCAGCTTGCGGACAGGGCTGAACACTGAAGCTTTCTTT. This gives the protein CASLRTGLNTEAFF.

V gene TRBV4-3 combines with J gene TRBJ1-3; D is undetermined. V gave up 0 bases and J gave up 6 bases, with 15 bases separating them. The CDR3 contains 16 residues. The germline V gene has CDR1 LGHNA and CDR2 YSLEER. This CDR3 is CASSQDLRKGINTIYF. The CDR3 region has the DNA TGCGCCAGCAGCCAAGATTTGCGAAAGGGTATAAACACCATATATTTT.

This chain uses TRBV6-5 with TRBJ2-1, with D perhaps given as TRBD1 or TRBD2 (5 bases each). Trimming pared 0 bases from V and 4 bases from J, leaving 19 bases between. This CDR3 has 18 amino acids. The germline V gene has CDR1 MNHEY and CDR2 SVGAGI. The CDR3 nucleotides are TGTGCCAGCAGTTACTCATTTCAGAGGGGCTTCGGGTACAATGAGCAGTTCTTC. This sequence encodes CASSYSFQRGFGYNEQFF.

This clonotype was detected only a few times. The CDR3 sequence is CAISDRDEQYF. CDR3 DNA sequence: TGTGCCATCAGTGACAGGGACGAGCAGTACTTC. The chain uses TRBV10-3 and TRBJ2-7; maybe TRBD1 (5 bases). CDR1 and CDR2 (germline): ENHRY, SYGVKD. Trimming removed 3 bases from V and 5 bases from J, with 5 bases in between. The CDR3 totals 11 residues.

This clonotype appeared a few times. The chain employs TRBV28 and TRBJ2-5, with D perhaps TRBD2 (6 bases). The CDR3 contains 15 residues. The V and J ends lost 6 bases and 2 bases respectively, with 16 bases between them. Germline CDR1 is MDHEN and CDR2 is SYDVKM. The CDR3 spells CASSPLTGVQETQYF. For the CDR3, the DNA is TGTGCCAGCAGCCCTCTGACGGGAGTTCAAGAGACCCAGTACTTC.

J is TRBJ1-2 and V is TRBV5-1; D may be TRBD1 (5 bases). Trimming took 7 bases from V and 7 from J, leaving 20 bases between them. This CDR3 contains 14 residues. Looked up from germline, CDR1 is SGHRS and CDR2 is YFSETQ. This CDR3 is CASQQEGSRGGYTF. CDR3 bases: TGCGCCAGCCAACAGGAGGGGAGTCGCGGTGGCTACACCTTC.

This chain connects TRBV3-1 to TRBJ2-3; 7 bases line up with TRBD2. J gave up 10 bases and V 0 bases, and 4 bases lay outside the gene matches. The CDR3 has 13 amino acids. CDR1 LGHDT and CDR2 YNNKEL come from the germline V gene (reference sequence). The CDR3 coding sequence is TGTGCCAGCAGCCAAGATGGGGGGGATGCGCAGTATTTT. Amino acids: CASSQDGGDAQYF.

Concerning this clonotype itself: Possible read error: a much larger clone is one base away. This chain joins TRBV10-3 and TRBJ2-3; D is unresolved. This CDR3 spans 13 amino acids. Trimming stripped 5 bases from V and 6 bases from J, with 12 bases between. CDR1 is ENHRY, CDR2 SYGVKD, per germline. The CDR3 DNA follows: TGTGCCATCAGTTTCGAATCGGAGGATACGCAGTATTTT. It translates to CAISFESEDTQYF.

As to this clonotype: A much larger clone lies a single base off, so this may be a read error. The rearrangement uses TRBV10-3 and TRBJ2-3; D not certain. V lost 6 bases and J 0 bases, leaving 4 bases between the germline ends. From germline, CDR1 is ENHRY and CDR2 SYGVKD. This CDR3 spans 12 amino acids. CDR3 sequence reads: CAIRDSTDTQYF. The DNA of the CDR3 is TGTGCCATCAGGGACAGCACAGATACGCAGTATTTT.

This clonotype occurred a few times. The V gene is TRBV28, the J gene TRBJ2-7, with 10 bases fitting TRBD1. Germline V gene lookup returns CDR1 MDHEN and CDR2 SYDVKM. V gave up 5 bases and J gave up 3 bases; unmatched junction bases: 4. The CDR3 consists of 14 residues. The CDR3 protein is CASSRQGASYEQYF. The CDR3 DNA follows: TGTGCCAGCAGTCGACAGGGGGCTAGCTACGAGCAGTACTTC. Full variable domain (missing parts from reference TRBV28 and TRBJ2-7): DVKVTQSSRYLVKRTGEKVFLECVQDMDHENMFWYRQDPGLGLRLIYFSYDVKMKEKGDIPEGYSVSREKKERFSLILESASTNQTSMYLCASSRQGASYEQYFGPGTRLTVT.

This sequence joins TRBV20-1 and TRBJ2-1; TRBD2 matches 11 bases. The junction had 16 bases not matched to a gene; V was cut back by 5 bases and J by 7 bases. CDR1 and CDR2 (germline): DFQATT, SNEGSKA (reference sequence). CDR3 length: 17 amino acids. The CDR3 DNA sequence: TGCAGTGCTCTAGCATGGGCTAGCGGGGGGAAGGGTAATGAGCAGTTCTTC. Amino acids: CSALAWASGGKGNEQFF.

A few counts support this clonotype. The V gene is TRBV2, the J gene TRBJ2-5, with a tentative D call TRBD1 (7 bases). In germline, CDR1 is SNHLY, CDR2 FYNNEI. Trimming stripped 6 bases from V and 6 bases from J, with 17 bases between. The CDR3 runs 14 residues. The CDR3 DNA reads TGTGCCAGCAGAAATGCAGGGGGGCCGAAGACCCAGTACTTC. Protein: CASRNAGGPKTQYF.

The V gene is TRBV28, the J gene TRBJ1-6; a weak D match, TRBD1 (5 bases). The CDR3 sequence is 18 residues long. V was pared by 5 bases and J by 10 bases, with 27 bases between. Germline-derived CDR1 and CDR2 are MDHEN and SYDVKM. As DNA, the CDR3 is TGTGCCAGCAGTATCGGGACCGGTGTAGGTACTTTTGGCTCACCCCTCCACTTT. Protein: CASSIGTGVGTFGSPLHF.